This TCR beta chain is from a study of neurological immune-mediated disorders. Study-wide results and limits: The most TCR clonal expansion was seen in HTLV-1-associated myelopathy, whereas the least was seen in multiple sclerosis, below the level in healthy controls. Across subjects, no CDR3 amino acid sequence appeared in expanded clones of more than one subject, a finding that suggested private repertoires in all groups.

The germline CDR1 and CDR2 sequences are ENHRY and SYGVKD. With V trimmed by 5 bases and J by 2 bases, 7 bases remained unmatched. The CDR3 runs to 16 residues. Many counts were recorded for this clonotype. What it recognizes is unknown. cDNA synthesis was performed by 5'RACE with 10-nucleotide random UMIs. TCRdb fed the 5' RACE reads into MiXCR, producing one record per CDR3 protein. The table lists some 30,000 distinct CDR3 sequences, roughly 14% of them singletons. Unsorted libraries were prepared from 2 million PBMCs held at -80 C. V is TRBV10-3 and J is TRBJ2-3, with TRBD2 identical over 10 bases. The receptor comes from a man between 65 and 85 years old in good health. The sample was PBMCs. CDR3 loop: CAISNIAGGTTDTQYF. The CDR3 DNA is TGTGCCATCAGTAACATAGCGGGGGGCACCACAGATACGCAGTATTTT.